This T cell receptor (beta chain) is drawn from a study of cytomegalovirus exposure and HLA in healthy donors. Study-wide points: Among TCR beta chains of equal frequency, HLA-associated ones were more clonally expanded in a later analysis. The study labeled fewer than 200 TCR beta chains cytomegalovirus-associated. A later analysis linked some 17,000 TCR beta sequences to HLA alleles at 0.05 false discovery rate.

A word on this clone: As yet, its antigen is unknown.

In the PCR, 60 Vbeta and 13 Jbeta primers were used. This table comes from immunoSEQ multiplex PCR, and its TCRdb copy is limited to in-frame clones, with some not included. The sample has some 120,000 clones; over 65% are singletons. Healthy bone marrow donors supplied every sample. The CDR3 has 12 amino acids. Germline assignment: CDR1 MNHEY and CDR2 SMNVEV (reference sequence). J lost 2 bases, V lost 8 bases, and 1 base had no gene match. This sequence was found in a female donor in good health and CMV-seronegative. This chain uses TRBV27 with TRBJ2-7; 9 nucleotides match TRBD2. The sample taken for sequencing was PBMCs. The CDR3 region has the DNA TGTGCCAGCGGCGGGGGGGCCTACGAGCAGTACTTC. Amino acid sequence: CASGGGAYEQYF.